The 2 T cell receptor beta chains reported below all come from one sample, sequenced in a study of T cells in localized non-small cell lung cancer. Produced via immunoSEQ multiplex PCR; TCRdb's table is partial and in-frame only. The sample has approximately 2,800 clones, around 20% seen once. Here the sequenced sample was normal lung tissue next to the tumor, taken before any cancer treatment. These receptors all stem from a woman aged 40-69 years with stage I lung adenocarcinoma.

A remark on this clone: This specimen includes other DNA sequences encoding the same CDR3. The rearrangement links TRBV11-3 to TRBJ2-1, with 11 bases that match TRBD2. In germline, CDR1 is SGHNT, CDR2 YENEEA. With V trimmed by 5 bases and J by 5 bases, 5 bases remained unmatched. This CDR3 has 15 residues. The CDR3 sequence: CASSLTSGKHNEQFF. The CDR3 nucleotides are TGTGCCAGCAGCCTGACTAGCGGGAAACACAATGAGCAGTTCTTC.

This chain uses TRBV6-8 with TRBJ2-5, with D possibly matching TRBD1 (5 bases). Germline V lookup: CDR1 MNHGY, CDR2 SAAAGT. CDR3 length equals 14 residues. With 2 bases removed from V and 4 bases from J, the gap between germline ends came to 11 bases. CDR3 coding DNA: TGTGCCAGCAGTTACACGCAGGGCGGAGAGACCCAGTACTTC. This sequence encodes CASSYTQGGETQYF.